This section outlines one T cell receptor beta chain sequence together with its context. The junction shows a germline mismatch at one end, possibly a read error. The data derive from a study of Graves' ophthalmopathy and Graves' hyperthyroidism. The germline V gene has CDR1 MNHNS and CDR2 SASEGT. The CDR3 runs 15 residues. RNA transcripts were the source from which TCR beta CDR3 regions were amplified. First-round RT-PCR relied on HTBI primers, and a second-round multiplex PCR came next. TCRdb re-analysed the multiplex PCR reads in MiXCR, keeping a single row per CDR3 protein. The sample gives 300,000 or so distinct CDR3 sequences, roughly 17% of which show up once; 10% to 15% is in the top ten.

Sequenced material: peripheral blood. This clonotype was sampled from an adult man with Graves' ophthalmopathy. The V call is TRBV6-1, the J call TRBJ1-2, with D hard to call. The CDR3 loop is CASSPEGLANYGYTF. The DNA of the CDR3 is TGTGCCAGCAGCCCGGAGGGCTTAGCTAACTATGGCTATACCTTC.